These 21 T cell receptor beta chains were all obtained from the same sample, sequenced in a study of blood T cell repertoires in COVID-19. Profiled with immunoSEQ multiplex PCR; TCRdb holds only in-frame clones, not every one. The sample has over 100,000 clones, around 86% seen once. The material sequenced was peripheral blood. Receptors originate from a man in his forties or fifties with acute or convalescent COVID-19.

This rearrangement joins TRBV7-8 to TRBJ2-1, with 7 bases that match TRBD1. This CDR3 has 14 residues. Germline V lookup: CDR1 SGHVS, CDR2 FQNEAQ. Losses at the gene ends were 5 bases for V and 7 bases for J; bases not matched to a gene: 8. This CDR3 is CASSPLTGANEQFF. CDR3 sequence (DNA): TGTGCCAGCAGCCCACTAACAGGGGCTAATGAGCAGTTCTTC.

This clone was observed a single time. The chain links TRBV6-5 to TRBJ2-5; D gene ambiguous. Trimming took off 8 bases at V and 5 bases at J, with 18 bases between the two ends. In germline, CDR1 is MNHEY, CDR2 SVGAGI. The CDR3 consists of 14 residues. In DNA, the CDR3 is TGTGCCAGCTTTCATGGTTTTGAAGCGGAGACCCAGTACTTC. Protein product: CASFHGFEAETQYF.

The chain has TRBV30 and TRBJ1-3; possibly TRBD1 for D (6 bases). The V and J ends lost 3 bases and 4 bases respectively, with 16 bases between them. The CDR3 is 15 residues long. CDR1 is GTSNPN and CDR2 is SVGIG in the germline V gene (reference sequence). The chain's CDR3 is CAWRTVGASGNTIYF. CDR3 bases: TGTGCCTGGAGAACCGTGGGGGCATCGGGAAACACCATATATTTT.

Only a few counts were recorded for this clone. The CDR3, as DNA: TGTGCCAGCAGCCCTCGGACAGGGAACTACAATGAGCAGTTCTTC. Amino acid sequence: CASSPRTGNYNEQFF. The J gene is TRBJ2-1, the V gene TRBV11-3; 8 nucleotides agree with TRBD1. Germline CDR1 and CDR2: SGHNT and YENEEA. This CDR3 is built from 15 residues. Trimming cost V 5 bases and J 3 bases; bases outside gene matches: 6.

The chain couples TRBV4-1 to TRBJ1-4, with unresolved D. Germline CDR1 and CDR2: MGHRA and YSYEKL. The CDR3 is 13 amino acids. V lost 3 bases, J lost 6 bases, and 8 bases lay in between. CDR3: CASSQSQYEKLFF. CDR3 in DNA: TGCGCCAGCAGCCAGAGCCAATATGAAAAACTGTTTTTT.

In nucleotides, the CDR3 is TGTGCCAGTAGTAAGGACAGGGGGCGCGAGCAGTACTTC. This encodes CASSKDRGREQYF. This sequence joins TRBV19 and TRBJ2-7; 11 bases agree with TRBD1. The CDR3 runs to 13 residues. Germline CDR1 LNHDA, CDR2 SQIVND (reference sequence). Losses at the gene ends were 4 bases for V and 6 bases for J; bases not matched to a gene: 2.

The table lists this clone with a count of one. Different DNA sequences within this sample yield the same CDR3. The rearrangement uses TRBV19 and TRBJ1-5, with 10 bases identical to TRBD1. CDR3 length: 14 residues. Trimming cost V 3 bases and J 4 bases; bases outside gene matches: 0. Germline-derived CDR1 and CDR2 are LNHDA and SQIVND (reference sequence). The CDR3: CASSMGQGNQPQHF. The CDR3 DNA sequence: TGTGCCAGTAGTATGGGACAGGGGAATCAGCCCCAGCATTTT.

The V gene is TRBV5-1, the J gene TRBJ2-5, with 8 bases matching TRBD1. Germline values: CDR1 SGHRS, CDR2 YFSETQ. There are 15 residues in the CDR3. V shed 7 bases and J 3 bases; nucleotides not matched to a gene: 11. This CDR3 reads CASRMIGQGKETQYF. The CDR3, as DNA: TGCGCCAGCCGTATGATTGGACAGGGAAAAGAGACCCAGTACTTC.

This chain connects TRBV11-3 to TRBJ2-3; 8 nucleotides match TRBD1. Per the germline V gene, CDR1 is SGHNT and CDR2 is YENEEA. The length of the CDR3 is 15 residues. V shed 4 bases, J shed 2 bases, and the junction held 5 bases outside the gene matches. The DNA of the CDR3 is TGTGCCAGCAGCTCCGGGACAGGATTCACAGATACGCAGTATTTT. Translation: CASSSGTGFTDTQYF.

The CDR3 loop reads CASSEFFGTGGRDTEAFF. CDR3 sequence (DNA): TGTGCCAGCAGTGAATTTTTCGGGACAGGGGGTCGGGACACTGAAGCTTTCTTT. This chain uses TRBV2 with TRBJ1-1; 11 nucleotides align to TRBD1. The CDR3 sequence is 18 residues long. The trim removed 2 bases at V and 3 bases at J, leaving 11 bases unmatched. The V gene's germline CDR1 is SNHLY and CDR2 FYNNEI.

V is TRBV3-1 (or the pseudogene TRBV3-2) and J is TRBJ1-2, with a weak D call TRBD1 (6 bases). The CDR3 loop spans 15 amino acids. The V end lost 3 bases, the J end lost 3 bases, and 14 bases lay between the germline ends. Germline loops: CDR1 LGHDT, CDR2 YNNKEL (reference sequence). CDR3 nucleotide sequence: TGTGCCAGCAGCCAGTCACAGGGTCGTCACTATGGCTACACCTTC. It is translated as CASSQSQGRHYGYTF.

The genes are TRBV19 and TRBJ2-2, with 10 bases aligning to TRBD1. J was trimmed by 5 bases and V by 7 bases; bases with no gene match: 7. Looked up from germline, CDR1 is LNHDA and CDR2 is SQIVND (reference sequence). CDR3 length: 15 amino acids. Written as DNA, the CDR3 is TGTGCCAGTAAGCGACAGGGGGCTTGGACCGGGGAGCTGTTTTTT. Protein product: CASKRQGAWTGELFF.

CDR3 protein: CASSLVVGGDNEQFF. For the CDR3, the DNA is TGTGCCAGCAGCTTAGTAGTGGGGGGAGACAATGAGCAGTTCTTC. This chain joins TRBV7-9 and TRBJ2-1, with a tentative D call TRBD2 (6 bases). This CDR3 has 15 residues. Germline V gene lookup returns CDR1 SEHNR and CDR2 FQNEAQ (reference sequence). The germline V and J ends were trimmed by 1 base and 5 bases, with 12 bases remaining between them.

As concerns this clone: At the DNA level, this CDR3 is encoded by other sequences in the same sample as well. This chain connects TRBV5-1 to TRBJ1-1, with D unclear. Between the trimmed V and J ends, which lost 0 bases and 0 bases, there was a span of 6 bases. The CDR3 runs to 14 residues. Germline V gene sequence: CDR1 SGHRS, CDR2 YFSETQ. The CDR3 loop is CASSLAGMNTEAFF. The CDR3 coding sequence is TGCGCCAGCAGCTTGGCCGGGATGAACACTGAAGCTTTCTTT.

This chain uses TRBV30 with TRBJ2-1, with 10 bases matching TRBD2. CDR1 and CDR2 from the germline V gene are GTSNPN and SVGIG (reference sequence). V was pared by 4 bases and J by 6 bases, with 3 bases of the junction left unmatched. This CDR3 has 13 amino acids. CDR3: CAWTSGSSNEQFF. DNA of the CDR3: TGTGCCTGGACTAGCGGGAGTTCCAATGAGCAGTTCTTC. Variable domain in full (rest from reference TRBV30 and TRBJ2-1): SQTIHQWPATLVQPVGSPLSLECTVEGTSNPNLYWYRQAAGRGLQLLFYSVGIGQISSEVPQNLSASRPQDRQFILSSKKLLLSDSGFYLCAWTSGSSNEQFFGPGTRLTVL.

The chain uses TRBV30 and TRBJ1-2; 9 bases align to TRBD1. V gave up 2 bases and J gave up 5 bases; unmatched junction bases: 3. CDR1 is GTSNPN, CDR2 SVGIG, per germline (reference sequence). The CDR3 has 13 residues. In nucleotides, the CDR3 is TGTGCCTGGAGTCAGACAGGGGGATATGGCTACACCTTC. Translating it yields CAWSQTGGYGYTF.

The J gene is TRBJ1-2, the V gene TRBV5-6; D unresolved. The CDR3 is 14 residues long. Per germline, CDR1 SGHDT and CDR2 YYEEEE. Trimming shortened V by 0 bases and J by 3 bases, and 9 bases separated the two germline ends. CDR3 protein: CASSLAVSDYGYTF. CDR3 nucleotide sequence: TGTGCCAGCAGCTTGGCCGTTTCAGACTATGGCTACACCTTC.

The J gene is TRBJ1-2, the V gene TRBV30, with D possibly matching TRBD1 (6 bases). The germline V gene encodes CDR1 GTSNPN and CDR2 SVGIG (reference sequence). V lost 1 base and J 4 bases, leaving 13 bases between the germline ends. The CDR3 runs 14 residues. The chain's CDR3 is CAWSGTVVVYGYTF. The CDR3 bases are TGTGCCTGGAGTGGGACAGTTGTCGTCTATGGCTACACCTTC. Variable domain in full (rest from reference TRBV30 and TRBJ1-2): SQTIHQWPATLVQPVGSPLSLECTVEGTSNPNLYWYRQAAGRGLQLLFYSVGIGQISSEVPQNLSASRPQDRQFILSSKKLLLSDSGFYLCAWSGTVVVYGYTFGSGTRLTVV.

V usage is TRBV7-8 and J usage is TRBJ2-7; no clear D gene. V was clipped by 0 bases and J by 2 bases, with 14 bases between them. There are 16 residues in the CDR3. CDR1 and CDR2 (germline): SGHVS, FQNEAQ. The CDR3 sequence: CASSLARGGFTYEQYF. The CDR3 DNA follows: TGTGCCAGCAGCTTAGCGCGAGGTGGCTTTACCTACGAGCAGTACTTC.

The chain couples TRBV12-5 to TRBJ2-2; 7 nucleotides line up with TRBD2. The CDR3 is made up of 17 amino acids. The trim removed 2 bases at V and 7 bases at J, leaving 13 bases unmatched. Germline V gene lookup returns CDR1 LGHNT and CDR2 FRNRAP. This CDR3 reads CASGLSVGGRTGGELFF. CDR3 nucleotide sequence: TGTGCTAGTGGTTTGAGCGTTGGCGGGAGAACTGGCGGGGAGCTGTTTTTT.

This clone came up a few times. The chain recombines TRBV12-5 with TRBJ1-5; weak D call: TRBD1 (5 bases). Per germline, CDR1 LGHNT and CDR2 FRNRAP. Trimming left V 7 bases short and J 1 base short, with 11 bases between. CDR3 length: 14 residues. In DNA form, the CDR3 reads TGTGCTAGTGCCCATGGGGCAAGCAATCAGCCCCAGCATTTT. Amino acid sequence: CASAHGASNQPQHF. Together with reference TRBV12-5 and TRBJ1-5, the CDR3 gives the full variable domain: DARVTQTPRHKVTEMGQEVTMRCQPILGHNTVFWYRQTMMQGLELLAYFRNRAPLDDSGMPKDRFSAEMPDATLATLKIQPSEPRDSAVYFCASAHGASNQPQHFGDGTRLSIL.